What follows is one T cell receptor beta chain and its context. Some clones are missing from TCRdb's copy, which holds only in-frame ones; the method was immunoSEQ multiplex PCR. In the table there are approximately 260,000 clones, around 86% of which are singletons. This sample is part of a study of blood T cell repertoires in COVID-19. Across the whole study: Researchers got acute and convalescent COVID-19 samples from the United States, Italy and Spain.

Germline assignment: CDR1 MNHEY and CDR2 SVGAGI. CDR3 length: 13 amino acids. V shed 5 bases and J 6 bases; nucleotides not matched to a gene: 6. The sequenced sample was PBMCs or T cells enriched from blood (not recorded which). The receptor comes from a woman between 40 and 55 years old with acute COVID-19. The chain has TRBV6-5 and TRBJ1-1; TRBD1 matches at 7 bases. The CDR3 DNA reads as TGTGCCAGCAGTCAGAACAGGGGATCTGAAGCTTTCTTT. Its translation is CASSQNRGSEAFF.